This T cell receptor (beta chain) was captured in a study of blood T cell repertoires in COVID-19. Study context: COVID-19 samples from acute and convalescent phases originated in the United States, Italy and Spain. The cDNA or gDNA used as material had been derived from T cells, B-cell-depleted T cells, or PBMCs.

Per the authors' pipeline: By means of reference gene primer amplification, nucleated cell counts were estimated. Sequenced by immunoSEQ multiplex PCR; TCRdb stores in-frame clones only, minus some. The V and J calls and the clone size are those of that table, but D and trimming were determined from the DNA. This sample has roughly 130,000 clones; approximately 80% occur once, and the top ten carry 3% to 3.5%. The sequence was obtained from a woman of 80 years or more with acute or convalescent COVID-19. Sample: peripheral blood.

CDR3: CASSPGTGYYEQYF. In nucleotides, the CDR3 is TGCGCCAGCAGCCCCGGGACAGGGTACTACGAGCAGTACTTC. The V and J genes are TRBV4-1 and TRBJ2-7; 9 bases map to TRBD1. This CDR3 comprises 14 residues. The V gene end was trimmed by 4 bases and the J gene end by 3 bases; junction bases not matched to a gene: 4. Germline V gives CDR1 MGHRA, CDR2 YSYEKL.